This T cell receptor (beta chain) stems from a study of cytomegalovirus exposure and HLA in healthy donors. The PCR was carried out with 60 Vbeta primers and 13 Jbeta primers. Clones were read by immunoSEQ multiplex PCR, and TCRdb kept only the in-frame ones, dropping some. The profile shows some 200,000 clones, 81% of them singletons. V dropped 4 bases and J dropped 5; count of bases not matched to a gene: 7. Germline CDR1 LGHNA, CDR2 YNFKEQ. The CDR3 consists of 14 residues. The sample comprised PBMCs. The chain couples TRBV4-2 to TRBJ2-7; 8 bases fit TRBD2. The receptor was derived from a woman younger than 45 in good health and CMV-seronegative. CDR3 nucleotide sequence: TGTGCCAGCAGCCTGGCAGCGGGAGAAAACGAGCAGTACTTC. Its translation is CASSLAAGENEQYF.